This is a list of T cell receptor beta chains from one sample in a study of identical twins. TCRdb reprocessed the 5' RACE reads with MiXCR, giving one entry per CDR3 protein. The data contain 450,000 or so distinct CDR3 sequences, 13% to 15% of them singletons. Another study also made use of these data, one on yellow fever vaccine responses in identical twins.

Sequenced sample: CD4+ T cells sorted from blood. Source of these receptors: a young woman in good health. Both conserved end residues are part of each CDR3. The D gene is left open where the match is weak. A row's size may be missing; if present it is once, few, many or a size class.

>NA|TRBV30|TRBJ2-1|few
TGTGCCTGGTGTCCCCTGGGGATTCCTTCCTACAATGAGCAGTTCTTC
CAWCPLGIPSYNEQFF
>NA|TRBV29-1|TRBJ1-1|many
TGCAGCGTTGACACGTCGGACACTGAAGCTTTCTTT
CSVDTSDTEAFF
>NA|TRBV25-1|TRBJ1-2|NA
TGTGCCAGCAGTAACTCGGGTTATGGCTACACCTTC
CASSNSGYGYTF
>NA|TRBV7-6|TRBJ2-1|NA
TGTGCCAGCAGCTTTTCTGCGATGGGAAGAGAGCAGTTCTTC
CASSFSAMGREQFF
>NA|TRBV20-1|TRBJ2-1|few
TGCAGTGCTTTCGGCAGGGGTGAGCAGTTCTTC
CSAFGRGEQFF
>TRBD2|TRBV4-2|TRBJ2-2|few
TGTGCCAGCAGCCGATTAGCGGGAGGGATCTCCGGGGAGCTGTTTTTT
CASSRLAGGISGELFF
>TRBD1|TRBV20-1|TRBJ1-1|few
TGCAGTGCCCGGGAACAGGGGGCGATCTATTACACTGAAGCTTTCTTT
CSAREQGAIYYTEAFF
>TRBD1|TRBV12-3/TRBV12-4|TRBJ1-5|many
TGTGCCAGCAGAGGACAGGGCAATCAGCCCCAGCATTTT
CASRGQGNQPQHF
>TRBD2|TRBV2|TRBJ2-1|NA
TGTGCCAGCAGTGAAGGGGGAACCGGGGCGGGACTAGCGGCATACAATGAGCAGTTCTTC
CASSEGGTGAGLAAYNEQFF
>NA|TRBV7-2|TRBJ2-2|many
TGTGCCAGCAGCTTACTAGCGCGGGGCACCGGGGAGCTGTTTTTT
CASSLLARGTGELFF
>NA|TRBV6-5|TRBJ2-2|NA
TGTGCCAGCAGTTTACAAGACGCGATGACGAACACCGGGGAGCTGTTTTTT
CASSLQDAMTNTGELFF
>NA|TRBV6-5|TRBJ1-6|few
TGTGCCAGCAGTTACGGGCAGGTGTATAATTCACCCCTCCACTTT
CASSYGQVYNSPLHF
>TRBD2|TRBV27|TRBJ2-1|NA
TGTGCCAGCAGTTTATATCCTGCCCTAGCGGGAGGCCTTAATGAGCAGTTCTTC
CASSLYPALAGGLNEQFF
>TRBD2|TRBV10-3|TRBJ2-1|few
TGTGCCATCAGTTTAACTAGCGGGAGCTCCTACAATGAGCAGTTCTTC
CAISLTSGSSYNEQFF
>TRBD2|TRBV18|TRBJ2-1|NA
TGTGCCAGCTCATTCGGACTAGCGGGGGGCCGCTCCTACAATGAGCAGTTCTTC
CASSFGLAGGRSYNEQFF
>TRBD2|TRBV20-1|TRBJ2-5|few
TGCAGTGCTAGTAGGAGCGGGGGCCGGGAGACCCAGTACTTC
CSASRSGGRETQYF
>NA|TRBV12-3/TRBV12-4|TRBJ2-1|many
TGTGCCAGCACCCCCGACTTCGAACTCAATGAGCAGTTCTTC
CASTPDFELNEQFF
>TRBD2|TRBV5-1|TRBJ2-3|NA
TGCGCCAGCAGCTTGTTATCCAGCGGGGGGGGCTATTCAACAGATACGCAGTATTTT
CASSLLSSGGGYSTDTQYF
>TRBD2|TRBV4-2|TRBJ2-4|NA
TGTGCCAGCACCCACCGTGGCGGGAGGAGCTCACTACCCAAAAACATTCAGTACTTC
CASTHRGGRSSLPKNIQYF
>TRBD1|TRBV7-2|TRBJ2-1|few
TGTGCCAGCAGCTCAACCGGGACAGGGGGCTGGAATGAGCAGTTCTTC
CASSSTGTGGWNEQFF
>NA|TRBV7-9|TRBJ2-2|many
TGTGCCAGCACACTCCGGGGCGGGGAGCTGTTTTTT
CASTLRGGELFF
>TRBD2|TRBV30|TRBJ2-1|NA
TGTGCCTGGAGTGTGACTAGCGTGAAAGGCTACAATGAGCAGTTCTTC
CAWSVTSVKGYNEQFF
>TRBD2|TRBV7-2|TRBJ2-7|NA
TGTGCCAGCACCACTACTAGCGGGAACGAGCAGTACTTC
CASTTTSGNEQYF
>NA|TRBV7-9|TRBJ1-2|few
TGTGCCAGCAGCCCTGGACACGCCATCTATGGCTACACCTTC
CASSPGHAIYGYTF
>NA|TRBV29-1|TRBJ2-5|many
TGCAGCGTTGACAGGACCCAAGAGACCCAGTACTTC
CSVDRTQETQYF
>NA|TRBV6-5|TRBJ1-1|NA
TGTGCCAGCAGTTACAGCATGAACACTGAAGCTTTCTTT
CASSYSMNTEAFF
>TRBD2|TRBV4-2|TRBJ2-5|few
TGTGCCAGCAGCCAAGACCCGGGACTAGCGGGCGAAATGTACTTC
CASSQDPGLAGEMYF
>TRBD2|TRBV20-1|TRBJ2-3|NA
TGCAGTGCGTACTCTAGCGGGGGGTCAGATACGCAGTATTTT
CSAYSSGGSDTQYF
>NA|TRBV5-1|TRBJ2-6|many
TGCGCCAGCAGCCTAGACGGCTCTGGGGCCAACGTCCTGACTTTC
CASSLDGSGANVLTF
>NA|TRBV7-2|TRBJ2-1|NA
TGTGCCAGCAGCTTAGTCGGGAGAGGGGGCTATGAGCAGTTCTTC
CASSLVGRGGYEQFF
>NA|TRBV20-1|TRBJ2-7|few
TGCAGTGCTAAAGTGGTCTACGAGCAGTACTTC
CSAKVVYEQYF
>NA|TRBV12-3/TRBV12-4|TRBJ2-1|many
TGTGCCAGCAGTTCTCCCCCCATCTACAATGAGCAGTTCTTC
CASSSPPIYNEQFF
>NA|TRBV28|TRBJ2-7|NA
TGTGCCAGCAGACCGGACAGACGAGTGTATGAGCAGTACTTC
CASRPDRRVYEQYF